What follows are 22 T cell receptor beta chains derived from one specimen sequenced in a study of cytomegalovirus exposure and HLA in healthy donors. PCR involved 60 Vbeta and 13 Jbeta primers. Assay used: immunoSEQ multiplex PCR; TCRdb lists only in-frame clones, some missing. The sample includes some 50,000 clones, about 71% seen only once; the top ten take around 22%. Specimen: PBMCs. The source is a woman in her fifties or sixties in good health and CMV-seropositive.

The chain is built from TRBV9 and TRBJ1-6; D possibly corresponds to TRBD1 (5 bases). The CDR3 sequence is 15 residues long. Germline V gene data show CDR1 as SGDLS and CDR2 as YYNGEE. V gave up 0 bases and J gave up 7 bases, with 11 bases separating them. The CDR3 region is CASSVDVRVNSPLHF. The CDR3 DNA follows: TGTGCCAGCAGCGTAGACGTCAGGGTAAATTCACCCCTCCACTTT. Full variable domain (remainder filled in from reference TRBV9 and TRBJ1-6): DSGVTQTPKHLITATGQRVTLRCSPRSGDLSVYWYQQSLDQGLQFLIQYYNGEERAKGNILERFSAQQFPDLHSELNLSSLELGDSALYFCASSVDVRVNSPLHFGNGTRLTVT.

The genes are TRBV7-2 and TRBJ1-6; D is ambiguous. The germline CDR1 and CDR2 sequences are SGHTA and FQGNSA. CDR3 length equals 14 residues. Trimming took off 5 bases at V and 3 bases at J, with 8 bases between the two ends. CDR3 sequence reads: CASSQRYYNSPLHF. The CDR3 DNA reads as TGTGCCAGCAGCCAACGGTACTATAATTCACCCCTCCACTTT. Supplemented by reference TRBV7-2 and TRBJ1-6, the full variable domain reads GAGVSQSPSNKVTEKGKDVELRCDPISGHTALYWYRQSLGQGLEFLIYFQGNSAPDKSGLPSDRFSAERTGGSVSTLTIQRTQQEDSAVYLCASSQRYYNSPLHFGNGTRLTVT.

The chain combines TRBV25-1 with TRBJ2-4, with D uncertain. V lost 3 bases and J 7 bases, leaving 10 bases between the germline ends. This CDR3 spans 13 amino acids. Germline CDR1 MGHDK, CDR2 SYGVNS. The CDR3 DNA sequence: TGTGCCAGCAGTGATACGTCCGGGAACATTCAGTACTTC. Translating it yields CASSDTSGNIQYF.

This clone was seen only once. The chain recombines TRBV5-1 with TRBJ1-4; perhaps TRBD1 as D (5 bases). This CDR3 region has 14 residues. The germline gives CDR1 SGHRS, CDR2 YFSETQ. V lost 0 bases to trimming and J lost 3 bases, with 6 bases between them. In nucleotides, the CDR3 is TGCGCCAGCAGCTTGGGGGGGGCTAATGAAAAACTGTTTTTT. Its translation is CASSLGGANEKLFF.

This clone came up once. The V and J genes are TRBV19 and TRBJ1-2; tentative D call: TRBD1 (6 bases). V dropped 7 bases and J dropped 4 bases, with 19 bases sitting between them. CDR3 length: 15 amino acids. Germline lookup yields CDR1 LNHDA and CDR2 SQIVND (reference sequence). The CDR3 reads CASTLDSYAFYGYTF. CDR3 sequence (DNA): TGTGCCAGTACCCTGGACAGCTATGCTTTCTATGGCTACACCTTC.

V and J are TRBV18 and TRBJ1-1, with TRBD1 matching over 7 bases. CDR1 and CDR2 from the germline V gene are KGHSH and LQKENI. This CDR3 is built from 15 residues. V was clipped by 4 bases and J by 1 base; unmatched bases: 6. CDR3 in DNA: TGTGCCAGCTCACGTGAGGGGGCAGCGAACACTGAAGCTTTCTTT. The encoded protein is CASSREGAANTEAFF.

This chain links TRBV28 with TRBJ1-1; a weak D match, TRBD1 (5 bases). Germline values: CDR1 MDHEN, CDR2 SYDVKM. This CDR3 contains 11 residues. Trimming took 4 bases from V and 8 from J, leaving 8 bases between them. The CDR3 sequence: CASSWNREAFF. DNA for the CDR3: TGTGCCAGCAGTTGGAACAGGGAAGCTTTCTTT.

The chain recombines TRBV7-9 with TRBJ1-1, with 8 positions matching TRBD1. CDR3 length equals 14 residues. The germline gives CDR1 SEHNR, CDR2 FQNEAQ (reference sequence). V shed 4 bases, J shed 5 bases, and the junction held 6 bases outside the gene matches. The CDR3 sequence: CASSSQDRVTEAFF. CDR3 bases: TGTGCCAGCAGCTCCCAGGACAGGGTAACTGAAGCTTTCTTT.

This clone has more than one count but fewer than ten. This chain joins TRBV25-1 and TRBJ1-1, with D perhaps matching TRBD1 (5 bases). The ends were cut back, 6 bases at V and 4 bases at J, with 12 bases in the middle. The germline V gene has CDR1 MGHDK and CDR2 SYGVNS. The CDR3 has 13 residues. This CDR3 is CASRKGHVTEAFF. In DNA, the CDR3 is TGTGCCAGCAGGAAGGGGCATGTCACTGAAGCTTTCTTT.

The V gene is TRBV7-9, the J gene TRBJ1-1; 10 bases align to TRBD1. The CDR3 is 16 amino acids. V lost 5 bases, J lost 8 bases, and 14 bases stayed unmatched. CDR1 and CDR2 from the germline V gene are SEHNR and FQNEAQ (reference sequence). The DNA for the CDR3 is TGTGCCAGCAGCCGAAGTCAGGCCCTGACAGGGGGCGAAGCTTTCTTT. Translation: CASSRSQALTGGEAFF. Complete variable domain (other parts from reference TRBV7-9 and TRBJ1-1): DTGVSQNPRHKITKRGQNVTFRCDPISEHNRLYWYRQTLGQGPEFLTYFQNEAQLEKSRLLSDRFSAERPKGSFSTLEIQRTEQGDSAMYLCASSRSQALTGGEAFFGQGTRLTVV.

V usage is TRBV11-2 and J usage is TRBJ1-6; tentative D call: TRBD1 (5 bases). The CDR3 is 15 residues long. Germline CDR1 SGHAT, CDR2 FQNNGV. Between the trimmed V and J ends, which lost 5 bases and 14 bases, there was a span of 22 bases. CDR3 region: CASSPPPGGKSALHF. CDR3 nucleotide sequence: TGTGCCAGCAGCCCCCCTCCTGGGGGGAAGTCAGCCCTCCACTTT.

This chain joins TRBV18 and TRBJ2-5; 12 nucleotides agree with TRBD2. Near its end, the DNA agrees better with TRBJ2-7, so the J call may be wrong. This CDR3 comprises 15 residues. Germline V gene lookup returns CDR1 KGHSH and CDR2 LQKENI. CDR3 in DNA: TGTGCCAGCTCACCACGGACTAGCGGGGCCTACGAGCAGTACTTC. It is translated as CASSPRTSGAYEQYF.

V and J are TRBV4-3 and TRBJ2-1; maybe TRBD2 (7 bases). CDR1 is LGHNA, CDR2 YSLEER, per germline. The CDR3 sequence is 16 residues long. The V end lost 1 base, the J end lost 8 bases, and 18 bases lay between the germline ends. CDR3 protein: CASSQGRGGRFDEQFF. CDR3 DNA: TGCGCCAGCAGCCAAGGTAGGGGGGGCCGTTTTGATGAGCAGTTCTTC.

The V gene is TRBV6-4, the J gene TRBJ2-3, with 8 nucleotides matching TRBD2. Germline-derived CDR1 and CDR2 are MRHNA and SNTAGT. The CDR3 runs to 14 residues. Trimming cost V 4 bases and J 4 bases; bases outside gene matches: 4. CDR3 loop: CASSVSGGADTQYF. Written as DNA, the CDR3 is TGTGCCAGCAGTGTCTCCGGGGGGGCAGATACGCAGTATTTT.

This clone occurred once. This sequence joins TRBV7-2 and TRBJ2-1; TRBD2 agrees at 14 bases. The V gene end was trimmed by 6 bases and the J gene end by 7 bases; junction bases not matched to a gene: 5. The CDR3 has 15 amino acids. Looked up from germline, CDR1 is SGHTA and CDR2 is FQGNSA. The CDR3 region has the DNA TGTGCCAGCAGACCCGGGACTAGCGGGAGTAATGAGCAGTTCTTC. Protein: CASRPGTSGSNEQFF. The full variable domain, completed using reference TRBV7-2 and TRBJ2-1, is GAGVSQSPSNKVTEKGKDVELRCDPISGHTALYWYRQSLGQGLEFLIYFQGNSAPDKSGLPSDRFSAERTGGSVSTLTIQRTQQEDSAVYLCASRPGTSGSNEQFFGPGTRLTVL.

This chain uses TRBV7-9 with TRBJ1-6; 7 nucleotides match TRBD1. This CDR3 contains 14 residues. The J segment lost 6 bases and the V segment lost 5 bases, leaving 4 bases of the junction unmatched. Germline-derived CDR1 and CDR2 are SEHNR and FQNEAQ (reference sequence). In DNA, the CDR3 is TGTGCCAGCAGCCAGGGGGGAACTAATTCACCCCTCCACTTT. Translating it yields CASSQGGTNSPLHF. The full variable domain, rest sourced from reference TRBV7-9 and TRBJ1-6, is DTGVSQNPRHKITKRGQNVTFRCDPISEHNRLYWYRQTLGQGPEFLTYFQNEAQLEKSRLLSDRFSAERPKGSFSTLEIQRTEQGDSAMYLCASSQGGTNSPLHFGNGTRLTVT.

This chain connects TRBV5-1 to TRBJ2-1; no reliable D call. V was shortened by 4 bases and J by 4 bases, with 18 bases between the two germline ends. The CDR3 extends over 16 amino acids. Germline V gene sequence: CDR1 SGHRS, CDR2 YFSETQ. CDR3 sequence: CASSPLGDEYYNEQFF. CDR3 nucleotides: TGCGCCAGCAGCCCATTAGGAGACGAGTATTACAATGAGCAGTTCTTC.

The V gene is TRBV6-6, the J gene TRBJ2-3; unclear D gene. CDR1 and CDR2 (germline): MNHNY, SVGAGI (reference sequence). V dropped 5 bases and J dropped 6 bases, with 6 bases sitting between them. The length of the CDR3 is 11 residues. The CDR3 loop reads CASSNGDTQYF. The CDR3 bases are TGTGCCAGCAGTAACGGGGATACGCAGTATTTT.

This clone was picked up a small number of times. The chain carries TRBV16 and TRBJ1-5; D gene ambiguous. The CDR3 spans 15 residues. Trimming left V 2 bases short and J 2 bases short, with 10 bases between. Germline V gene data show CDR1 as KGHSY and CDR2 as FQNENV. The CDR3 sequence is CASSQGTPGNQPQHF. CDR3 nucleotide sequence: TGTGCCAGCAGCCAAGGCACCCCAGGCAATCAGCCCCAGCATTTT.

The chain recombines TRBV7-2 with TRBJ2-1; no reliable D call. Germline V gene data show CDR1 as SGHTA and CDR2 as FQGNSA. Trimming shortened V by 5 bases and J by 9 bases, and 11 bases separated the two germline ends. CDR3 length: 12 amino acids. Written as DNA, the CDR3 is TGTGCCAGCAGCCCCCTAAGCTTTGAGCAGTTCTTC. Residues: CASSPLSFEQFF.

In its sample, this clone was seen a few times. This sequence joins TRBV29-1 and TRBJ2-7; perhaps TRBD1 as D (6 bases). V dropped 4 bases and J dropped 2 bases, with 9 bases sitting between them. Germline V lookup: CDR1 SQVTM, CDR2 ANQGSEA. The CDR3 runs 12 residues. In DNA form, the CDR3 reads TGCAGCGTTGTCACAGGGACCTACGAGCAGTACTTC. Its protein product is CSVVTGTYEQYF.

This CDR3 reads CASTPGGFPTYEQYF. The CDR3 DNA sequence: TGTGCCAGCACCCCAGGGGGTTTTCCCACTTACGAGCAGTACTTC. The V and J genes are TRBV28 and TRBJ2-7; 7 bases agree with TRBD1. Germline V gene lookup returns CDR1 MDHEN and CDR2 SYDVKM. The CDR3 is 15 residues long. Trimming took 7 bases from V and 4 from J; bases not matched to a gene: 13.